What follows is one TCR beta chain and its context. Its antigen remains unidentified. No base qualities exist here, and no much larger clone lies one base off it. A distance of 15 bases separates the germline ends of V and J, which lose 4 bases and 2 bases respectively. The germline V gene gives CDR1 as MGHRA and CDR2 as YSYEKL. The CDR3 holds 16 amino acids from the cysteine to the phenylalanine. Just CDR3 DNA is preserved here, 48 bases in frame from base 1. The sample comes from a study of CD8+ T cells in alopecia areata (dated by TCRdb to between 2017 and 2018). Broadly, across the study: The treated patients, all with moderate-to-severe alopecia areata, were enrolled in an open-label pilot trial of oral tofacitinib given at 5 to 10 mg twice daily. Patients received tofacitinib for 6 to 18 months and were then followed off drug for 6 months to check for delayed response and recurrence. In both human patients and the C3H/HeJ mouse model, the study applied high-throughput TCRbeta sequencing to look at T cell clonal expansion in alopecia areata. On the human side, TCRbeta sequencing was run on scalp tissue and on sorted CD4+ and CD8+ peripheral blood T cells from healthy controls and from alopecia areata patients with either patchy or totalis/universalis disease. Patients on tofacitinib were biopsied at baseline and after 4 and 24 weeks of treatment, and several of the patients also had a later scalp biopsy. Clonality in the scalp was compared among normal scalp (n=4), patchy alopecia areata scalp (n=8), and alopecia totalis/universalis scalp (n=8). RNA was obtained with the PAXgene miRNA kit for fixed scalp, the miRNeasy kit for PBMCs, and the RNeasy kit for mouse skin. TCRbeta CDR3 regions were amplified by immunoSEQ multiplex PCR with 35 Vbeta forward and 13 Jbeta reverse primers.

The intended sense of this specimen's time point label: baseline before oral tofacitinib. Lesional scalp punch biopsies and peripheral blood were obtained from alopecia areata patients. PBMCs were isolated by density centrifugation and stained for CD3, CD4 and CD8, after which CD4+ and CD8+ T cells were sorted on a FACSAria. Findings and caveats that apply to the study as a whole: TCR sequences shared between patients were less clear than in mice, possibly partly because of HLA diversity in the patient population. Compared with normal scalp, lesional scalp, particularly in alopecia totalis/universalis, had higher clonality and more expanded CD8+ clones, which suggests antigenic drive. Scalp TCR repertoire analysis is complicated because resident alphabeta T cells in normal human skin are also sequenced, whereas mouse skin is dominated by gammadelta T cells.

The receptor library was made with the immunoSEQ multiplex PCR assay. For TCR sequencing, RNA was extracted from every sample and reverse transcribed into cDNA to serve as template. First-strand cDNA was synthesized with SuperScript III using a 2:1 mix of oligo-dT and random hexamers. A synthetic immune receptor repertoire was used to measure amplification bias, and any remaining bias was corrected computationally. In the source study's methods: Raw reads were preprocessed to remove errors, and CDR3 was defined by IMGT conventions from the conserved cysteine to phenylalanine. Clonality was computed as 1 minus the Shannon entropy, with the entropy normalized by log2 of the number of productive unique TCRs. Whether each scalp clone was CD4 or CD8 was inferred by checking scalp TCRbeta sequences against the CD4 and CD8 repertoires from sorted blood. This is the immuneACCESS table as TCRdb keeps it, with only in-frame sequences that have V and J called. A part of the clones is gone; compared with another copy, unresolved V genes explain less than half, and the rest is unexplained. V, J and clone size derive from that table, while D and trimming were established from the DNA sequence. This sample holds some 240,000 clones; 50% to 70% were observed only once. 0.45% of the sample goes to the ten largest clones.

Sample: CD4+ T cells sorted from blood, taken at week 0. This sequence uses TRBV4-1 and TRBJ1-5; tentative D gene TRBD1, with 5 bases matching. This receptor was taken from a human donor with alopecia areata. The DNA sequence is TGCGCCAGCAGCCGGCAGGGATATGGCGGCAATCAGCCCCAGCATTTT. This encodes CASSRQGYGGNQPQHF.